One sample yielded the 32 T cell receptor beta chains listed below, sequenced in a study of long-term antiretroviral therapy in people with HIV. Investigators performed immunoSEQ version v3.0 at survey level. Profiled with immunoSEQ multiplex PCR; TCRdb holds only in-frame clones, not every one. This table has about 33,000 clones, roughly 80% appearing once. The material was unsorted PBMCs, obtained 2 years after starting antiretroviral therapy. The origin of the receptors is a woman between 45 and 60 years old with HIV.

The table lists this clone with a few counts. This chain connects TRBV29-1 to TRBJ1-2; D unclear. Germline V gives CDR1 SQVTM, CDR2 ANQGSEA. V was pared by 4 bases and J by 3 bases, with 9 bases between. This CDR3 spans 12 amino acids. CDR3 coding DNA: TGCAGCGTTGGGGCAGAGCACTATGGCTACACCTTC. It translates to CSVGAEHYGYTF.

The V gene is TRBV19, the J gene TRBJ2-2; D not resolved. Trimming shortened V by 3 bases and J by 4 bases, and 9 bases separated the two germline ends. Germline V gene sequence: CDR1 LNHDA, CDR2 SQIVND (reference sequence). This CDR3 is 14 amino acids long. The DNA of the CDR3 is TGTGCCAGTAGTATCATGGGATCCACCGGGGAGCTGTTTTTT. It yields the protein CASSIMGSTGELFF.

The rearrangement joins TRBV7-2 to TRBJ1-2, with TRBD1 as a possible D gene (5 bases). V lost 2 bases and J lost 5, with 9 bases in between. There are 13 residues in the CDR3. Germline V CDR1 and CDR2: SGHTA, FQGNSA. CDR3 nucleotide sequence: TGTGCCAGCAGCTTACCAGGGATTTATGGCTACACCTTC. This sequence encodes CASSLPGIYGYTF.

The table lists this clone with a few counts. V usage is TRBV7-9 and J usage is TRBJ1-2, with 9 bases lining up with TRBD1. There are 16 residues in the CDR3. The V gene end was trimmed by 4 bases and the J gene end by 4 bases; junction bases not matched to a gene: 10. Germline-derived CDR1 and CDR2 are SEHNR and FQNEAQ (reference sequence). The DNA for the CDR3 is TGTGCCAGCAGCTACAGACCGGGACAGGGAACCTATGGCTACACCTTC. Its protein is CASSYRPGQGTYGYTF.

In DNA form, the CDR3 reads TGTGCCAGCTCACCTGAACGAGAGACCCAGTACTTC. It codes for CASSPERETQYF. The gene calls are TRBV18 and TRBJ2-5; unclear D gene. This CDR3 has 12 residues. In germline, CDR1 is KGHSH, CDR2 LQKENI. V was shortened by 3 bases and J by 4 bases, with 6 bases between the two germline ends. The variable domain in full, completed from reference TRBV18 and TRBJ2-5, reads NAGVMQNPRHLVRRRGQEARLRCSPMKGHSHVYWYRQLPEEGLKFMVYLQKENIIDESGMPKERFSAEFPKEGPSILRIQQVVRGDSAAYFCASSPERETQYFGPGTRLLVL.

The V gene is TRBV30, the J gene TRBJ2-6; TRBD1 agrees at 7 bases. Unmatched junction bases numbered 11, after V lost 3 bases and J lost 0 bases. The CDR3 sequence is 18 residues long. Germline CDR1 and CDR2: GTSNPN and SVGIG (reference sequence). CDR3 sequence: CAWRDYRGDLSGANVLTF. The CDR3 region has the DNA TGTGCCTGGAGAGATTACAGGGGTGACCTCTCTGGGGCCAACGTCCTGACTTTC.

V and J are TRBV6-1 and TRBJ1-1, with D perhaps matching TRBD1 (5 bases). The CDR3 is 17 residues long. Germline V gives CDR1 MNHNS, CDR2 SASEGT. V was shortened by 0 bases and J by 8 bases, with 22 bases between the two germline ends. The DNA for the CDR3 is TGTGCCAGCAGTGAAGCCTTTCGGGGCGGGGGAGGAAAAGAAGCTTTCTTT. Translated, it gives CASSEAFRGGGGKEAFF.

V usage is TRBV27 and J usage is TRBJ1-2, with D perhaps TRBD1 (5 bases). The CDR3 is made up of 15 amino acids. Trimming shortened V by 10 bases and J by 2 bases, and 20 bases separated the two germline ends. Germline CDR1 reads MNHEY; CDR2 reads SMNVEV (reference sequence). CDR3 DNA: TGTGCCACCCTCGTTGGGAGCCAGGGCAACTATGGCTACACCTTC. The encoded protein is CATLVGSQGNYGYTF.

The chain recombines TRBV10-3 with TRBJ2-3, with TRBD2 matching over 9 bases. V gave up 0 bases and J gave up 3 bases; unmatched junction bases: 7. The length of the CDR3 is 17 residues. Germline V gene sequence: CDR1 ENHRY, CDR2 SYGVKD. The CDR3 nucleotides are TGTGCCATCAGTGAGTCGGGCGGGGGGGCCGGAACAGATACGCAGTATTTT. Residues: CAISESGGGAGTDTQYF.

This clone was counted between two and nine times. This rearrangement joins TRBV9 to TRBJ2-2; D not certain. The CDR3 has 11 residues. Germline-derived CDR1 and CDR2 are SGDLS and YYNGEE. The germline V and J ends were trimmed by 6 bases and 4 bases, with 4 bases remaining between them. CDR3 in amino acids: CASTLTGELFF. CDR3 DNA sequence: TGTGCCAGCACACTCACCGGGGAGCTGTTTTTT.

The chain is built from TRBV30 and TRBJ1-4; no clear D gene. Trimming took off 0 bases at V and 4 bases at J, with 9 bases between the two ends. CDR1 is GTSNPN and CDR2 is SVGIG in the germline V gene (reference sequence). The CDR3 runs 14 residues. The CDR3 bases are TGTGCCTGGAGTGTGAACAGAATTAATGAAAAACTGTTTTTT. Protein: CAWSVNRINEKLFF. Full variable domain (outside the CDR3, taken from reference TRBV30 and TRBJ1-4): SQTIHQWPATLVQPVGSPLSLECTVEGTSNPNLYWYRQAAGRGLQLLFYSVGIGQISSEVPQNLSASRPQDRQFILSSKKLLLSDSGFYLCAWSVNRINEKLFFGSGTQLSVL.

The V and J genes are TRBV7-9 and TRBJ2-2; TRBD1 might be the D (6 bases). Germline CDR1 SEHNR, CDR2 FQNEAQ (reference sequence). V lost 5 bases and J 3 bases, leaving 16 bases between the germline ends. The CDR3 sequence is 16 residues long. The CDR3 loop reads CASSAGQLGYTGELFF. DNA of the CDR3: TGTGCCAGCAGCGCTGGACAGCTTGGATACACCGGGGAGCTGTTTTTT.

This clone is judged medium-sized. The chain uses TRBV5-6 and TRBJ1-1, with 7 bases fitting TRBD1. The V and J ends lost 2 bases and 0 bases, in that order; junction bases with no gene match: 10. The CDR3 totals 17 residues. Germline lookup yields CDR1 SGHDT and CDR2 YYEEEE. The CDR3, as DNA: TGTGCCAGCAGCTTCGAGGGGGCCCCTTTCGTGAACACTGAAGCTTTCTTT. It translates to CASSFEGAPFVNTEAFF.

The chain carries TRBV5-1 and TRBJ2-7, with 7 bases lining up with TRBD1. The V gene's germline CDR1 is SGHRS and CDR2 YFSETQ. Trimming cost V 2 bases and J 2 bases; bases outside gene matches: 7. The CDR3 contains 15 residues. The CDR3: CASSLDRAEAYEQYF. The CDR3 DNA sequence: TGCGCCAGCAGCTTAGACAGGGCCGAAGCCTACGAGCAGTACTTC.

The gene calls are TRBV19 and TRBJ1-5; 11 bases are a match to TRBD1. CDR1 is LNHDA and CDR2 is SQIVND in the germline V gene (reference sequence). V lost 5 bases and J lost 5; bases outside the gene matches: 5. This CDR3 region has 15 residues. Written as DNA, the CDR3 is TGTGCCAGTAGTTCGGACAGGGGGCTCGATCAGCCCCAGCATTTT. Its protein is CASSSDRGLDQPQHF.

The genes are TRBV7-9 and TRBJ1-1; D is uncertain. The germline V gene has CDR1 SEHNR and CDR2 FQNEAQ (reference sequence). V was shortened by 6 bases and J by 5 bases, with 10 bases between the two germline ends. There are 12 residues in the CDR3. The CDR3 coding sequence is TGTGCCAGCAGAGGTCTAGGGACTGAAGCTTTCTTT. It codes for CASRGLGTEAFF.

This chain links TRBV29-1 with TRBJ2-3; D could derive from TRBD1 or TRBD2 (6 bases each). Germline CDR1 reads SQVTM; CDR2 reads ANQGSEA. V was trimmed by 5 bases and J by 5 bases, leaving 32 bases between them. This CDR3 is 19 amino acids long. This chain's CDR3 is CSVSWGHRSLATRGDTQYF. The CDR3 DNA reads TGCAGCGTTAGTTGGGGACACAGGTCCCTAGCGACCCGTGGAGATACGCAGTATTTT.

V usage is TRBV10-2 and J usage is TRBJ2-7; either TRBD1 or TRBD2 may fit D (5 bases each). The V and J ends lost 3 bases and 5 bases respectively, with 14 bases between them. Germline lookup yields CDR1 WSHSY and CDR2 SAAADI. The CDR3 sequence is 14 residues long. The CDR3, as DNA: TGCGCCAGCAGTGATGGGGCCGAAGCGGACGAGCAGTACTTC. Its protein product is CASSDGAEADEQYF.

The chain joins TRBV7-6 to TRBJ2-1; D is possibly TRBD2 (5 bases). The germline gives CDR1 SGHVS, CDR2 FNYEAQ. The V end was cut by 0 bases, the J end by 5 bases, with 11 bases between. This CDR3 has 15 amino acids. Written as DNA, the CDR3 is TGTGCCAGCAGCTTAGCCAACACCGGGGACAATGAGCAGTTCTTC. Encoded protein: CASSLANTGDNEQFF.

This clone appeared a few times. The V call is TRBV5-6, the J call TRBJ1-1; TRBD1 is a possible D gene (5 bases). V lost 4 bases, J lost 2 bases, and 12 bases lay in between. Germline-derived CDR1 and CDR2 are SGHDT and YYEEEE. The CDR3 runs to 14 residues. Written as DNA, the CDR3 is TGTGCCAGCAGCACGGGGACGGGAAACACTGAAGCTTTCTTT. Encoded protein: CASSTGTGNTEAFF.

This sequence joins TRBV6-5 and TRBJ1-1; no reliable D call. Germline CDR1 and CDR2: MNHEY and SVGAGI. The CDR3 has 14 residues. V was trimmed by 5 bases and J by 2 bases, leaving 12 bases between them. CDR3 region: CASSKVRGNTEAFF. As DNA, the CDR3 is TGTGCCAGCAGTAAGGTTCGGGGAAACACTGAAGCTTTCTTT.

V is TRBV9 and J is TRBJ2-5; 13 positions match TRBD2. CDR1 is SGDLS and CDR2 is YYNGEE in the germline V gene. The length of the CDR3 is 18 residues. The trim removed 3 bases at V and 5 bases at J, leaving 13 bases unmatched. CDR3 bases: TGTGCCAGCAGCGCTGGGACTAGCGGGACCCATAGGGAGGAGACCCAGTACTTC. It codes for CASSAGTSGTHREETQYF.

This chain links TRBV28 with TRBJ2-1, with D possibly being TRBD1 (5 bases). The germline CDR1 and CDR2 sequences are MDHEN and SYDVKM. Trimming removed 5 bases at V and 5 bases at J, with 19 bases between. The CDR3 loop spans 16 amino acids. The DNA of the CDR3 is TGTGCCAGCAGTCTGCCCGGACACGTCATAAACAATGAGCAGTTCTTC. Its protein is CASSLPGHVINNEQFF.

The CDR3 loop reads CASSLEGGPGGYTF. CDR3 in DNA: TGCGCCAGCAGCTTGGAAGGTGGTCCGGGTGGCTACACCTTC. The chain employs TRBV5-1 and TRBJ1-2; D is ambiguous. Trimming cost V 0 bases and J 7 bases, with 13 bases left between them. The CDR3 is 14 residues long. The germline V gene has CDR1 SGHRS and CDR2 YFSETQ.

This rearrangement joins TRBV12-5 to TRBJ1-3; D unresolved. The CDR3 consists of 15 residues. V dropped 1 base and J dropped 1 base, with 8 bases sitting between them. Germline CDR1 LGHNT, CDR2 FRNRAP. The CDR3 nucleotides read TGTGCTAGTGGTTTGGGGGAAGGATCTGGAAACACCATATATTTT. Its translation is CASGLGEGSGNTIYF.

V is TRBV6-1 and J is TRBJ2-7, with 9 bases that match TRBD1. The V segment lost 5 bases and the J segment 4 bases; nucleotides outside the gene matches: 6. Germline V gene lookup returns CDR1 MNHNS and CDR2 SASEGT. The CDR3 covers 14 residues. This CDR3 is CASSTSTGGYEQYF. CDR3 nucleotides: TGTGCCAGCAGTACCTCGACAGGGGGGTACGAGCAGTACTTC.

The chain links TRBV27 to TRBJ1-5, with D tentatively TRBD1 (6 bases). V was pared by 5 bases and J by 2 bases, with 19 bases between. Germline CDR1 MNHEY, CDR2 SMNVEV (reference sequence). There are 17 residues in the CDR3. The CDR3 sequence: CASSTRGDFLGNQPQHF. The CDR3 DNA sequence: TGTGCCAGCAGTACCAGGGGTGATTTCTTGGGCAATCAGCCCCAGCATTTT.

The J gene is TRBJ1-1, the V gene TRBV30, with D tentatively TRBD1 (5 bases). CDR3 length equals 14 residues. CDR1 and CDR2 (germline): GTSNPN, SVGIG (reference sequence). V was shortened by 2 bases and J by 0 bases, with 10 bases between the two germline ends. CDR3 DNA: TGTGCCTGGAGTAGAGGGACCATGAACACTGAAGCTTTCTTT. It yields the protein CAWSRGTMNTEAFF. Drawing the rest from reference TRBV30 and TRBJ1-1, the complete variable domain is SQTIHQWPATLVQPVGSPLSLECTVEGTSNPNLYWYRQAAGRGLQLLFYSVGIGQISSEVPQNLSASRPQDRQFILSSKKLLLSDSGFYLCAWSRGTMNTEAFFGQGTRLTVV.

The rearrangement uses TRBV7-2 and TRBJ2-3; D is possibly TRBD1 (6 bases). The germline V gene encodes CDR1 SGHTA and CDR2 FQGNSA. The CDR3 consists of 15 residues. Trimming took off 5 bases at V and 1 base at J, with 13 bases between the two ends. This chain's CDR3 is CASSTYGGGTDTQYF. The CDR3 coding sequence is TGTGCCAGCAGCACTTATGGGGGCGGCACAGATACGCAGTATTTT. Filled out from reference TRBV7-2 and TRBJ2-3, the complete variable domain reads GAGVSQSPSNKVTEKGKDVELRCDPISGHTALYWYRQSLGQGLEFLIYFQGNSAPDKSGLPSDRFSAERTGGSVSTLTIQRTQQEDSAVYLCASSTYGGGTDTQYFGPGTRLTVL.

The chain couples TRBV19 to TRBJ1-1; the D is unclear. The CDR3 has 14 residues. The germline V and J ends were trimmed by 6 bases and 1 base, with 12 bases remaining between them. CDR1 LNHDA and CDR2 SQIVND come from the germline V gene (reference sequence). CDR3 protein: CASSPRSTNTEAFF. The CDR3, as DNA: TGTGCCAGTAGCCCCCGGTCGACGAACACTGAAGCTTTCTTT.

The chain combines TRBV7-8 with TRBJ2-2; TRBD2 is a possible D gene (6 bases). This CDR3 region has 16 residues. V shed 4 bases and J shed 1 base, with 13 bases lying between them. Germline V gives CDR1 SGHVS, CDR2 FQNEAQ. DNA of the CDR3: TGTGCCAGCAGCTCGCCCGGGACTTTGAACACCGGGGAGCTGTTTTTT. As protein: CASSSPGTLNTGELFF.

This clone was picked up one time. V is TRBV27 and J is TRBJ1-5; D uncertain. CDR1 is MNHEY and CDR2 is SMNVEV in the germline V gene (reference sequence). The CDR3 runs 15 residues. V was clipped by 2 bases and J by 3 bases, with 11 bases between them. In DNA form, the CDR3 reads TGTGCCAGCAGTTTAACGTTAACGGCCAATCAGCCCCAGCATTTT. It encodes CASSLTLTANQPQHF.